A selection of T cell receptor beta chains follows, all from one sample in a study of cytomegalovirus exposure and HLA in healthy donors. The method was immunoSEQ multiplex PCR; TCRdb's version includes in-frame clones alone and lacks a portion of them. The repertoire consists of 120,000 to 150,000 clones, with around 10% occurring once and the leading ten covering about 2%. The sequenced sample was PBMCs. These receptors all come from a male donor in good health and CMV-seronegative. CDR3s include the opening cysteine and the closing phenylalanine or tryptophan. The D gene is left open where the match is weak. Size tells how often a clone was seen (once, few, many) or the class of an expanded clone, and some rows leave it out.

j_call: TRBJ1-5; clone_size: .; d_call: .; v_call: TRBV7-8; cdr3_nt: TGTGCCAGCAGCTTGACACCTCAGCCCCAGCATTTT; cdr3_aa: CASSLTPQPQHF
j_call: TRBJ1-5; clone_size: few; d_call: .; v_call: TRBV9; cdr3_nt: TGTGCCAGCAGCTTGGGGGGAAGCAATCAGCCCCAGCATTTT; cdr3_aa: CASSLGGSNQPQHF
j_call: TRBJ2-4; clone_size: .; d_call: .; v_call: TRBV29-1; cdr3_nt: TGCAGCGTGGCGGAGGGCAAAAACATTCAGTACTTC; cdr3_aa: CSVAEGKNIQYF
j_call: TRBJ2-1; clone_size: few; d_call: TRBD1; v_call: TRBV28; cdr3_nt: TGTGCCAGCAGTAGAGGGACAGGGGCCGATGAGCAGTTCTTC; cdr3_aa: CASSRGTGADEQFF
j_call: TRBJ1-3; clone_size: few; d_call: TRBD1; v_call: TRBV7-2; cdr3_nt: TGTGCCAGCAGCCGCGACAGGGCCACTGGAAACACCATATATTTT; cdr3_aa: CASSRDRATGNTIYF
j_call: TRBJ1-5; clone_size: .; d_call: TRBD1; v_call: TRBV9; cdr3_nt: TGTGCCAGCAGCGTAACCGATCGGGCAGGGGGTCATCCCCAGCATTTT; cdr3_aa: CASSVTDRAGGHPQHF
j_call: TRBJ1-5; clone_size: .; d_call: TRBD1; v_call: TRBV6-1; cdr3_nt: TGTGCCAGCTCCCGGGACAGGGCCTACCAGCCCCAGCATTTT; cdr3_aa: CASSRDRAYQPQHF
j_call: TRBJ2-5; clone_size: .; d_call: .; v_call: TRBV6-1; cdr3_nt: TGTGCCAGCAGTCAGGGGACCCTAGAGACCCAGTACTTC; cdr3_aa: CASSQGTLETQYF
j_call: TRBJ2-3; clone_size: few; d_call: TRBD2; v_call: TRBV4-3; cdr3_nt: TGCGCCAGCAGCCAAGATCGGGGGGGAGGCACAGATACGCAGTATTTT; cdr3_aa: CASSQDRGGGTDTQYF
j_call: TRBJ2-7; clone_size: .; d_call: TRBD2; v_call: TRBV5-8; cdr3_nt: TGTGCCAGCAGCGAGGGACTAGCGGGAGAATACTCCTACGAGCAGTACTTC; cdr3_aa: CASSEGLAGEYSYEQYF
j_call: TRBJ1-1; clone_size: .; d_call: .; v_call: TRBV18; cdr3_nt: TGTGCCAGCTCACCGTTTGACAAAATGAACACTGAAGCTTTCTTT; cdr3_aa: CASSPFDKMNTEAFF
j_call: TRBJ2-3; clone_size: few; d_call: .; v_call: TRBV5-1; cdr3_nt: TGCGCCAGCAGCCCCCGAATACAGAGCACAGATACGCAGTATTTT; cdr3_aa: CASSPRIQSTDTQYF
j_call: TRBJ1-4; clone_size: .; d_call: .; v_call: TRBV2; cdr3_nt: TGTGCCAGCAGTGGCCCCAGTGAAAAACTGTTTTTT; cdr3_aa: CASSGPSEKLFF
j_call: TRBJ2-5; clone_size: few; d_call: .; v_call: TRBV28; cdr3_nt: TGTGCCAGCAGTCCCTTCCGGGAGACCCAGTACTTC; cdr3_aa: CASSPFRETQYF
j_call: TRBJ2-7; clone_size: few; d_call: .; v_call: TRBV6-4; cdr3_nt: TGTGCCAGCAGTGACTCGGTCGGCGAGCAGTACTTC; cdr3_aa: CASSDSVGEQYF
j_call: TRBJ1-2; clone_size: few; d_call: TRBD1; v_call: TRBV6-1; cdr3_nt: TGTGCCAGCAGTGATCGACAGGGGGGGAACTATGGCTACACCTTC; cdr3_aa: CASSDRQGGNYGYTF
j_call: TRBJ1-1; clone_size: few; d_call: .; v_call: TRBV11-1; cdr3_nt: TGTGCCAGCAGCTGGGGTGTCAGCGGGTGGACTGAAGCTTTCTTT; cdr3_aa: CASSWGVSGWTEAFF
j_call: TRBJ2-2; clone_size: few; d_call: TRBD1; v_call: TRBV7-2; cdr3_nt: TGTGCCAGCAGCTTAGAGGGGGCGCCCGGGGAGCTGTTTTTT; cdr3_aa: CASSLEGAPGELFF
j_call: TRBJ2-1; clone_size: .; d_call: .; v_call: TRBV19; cdr3_nt: TGTGCCAGTAGTCCCCACCCCACAGGGAGCTCCTACAATGAGCAGTTCTTC; cdr3_aa: CASSPHPTGSSYNEQFF
j_call: TRBJ2-6; clone_size: few; d_call: TRBD1; v_call: TRBV11-2; cdr3_nt: TGTGCCAGCAGCACGCCCCGGACAGGTCCTAGCTCTGGGGCCAACGTCCTGACTTTC; cdr3_aa: CASSTPRTGPSSGANVLTF